This T cell receptor (beta chain) was identified in a study of blood T cell repertoires in COVID-19. Study in general: Collection of acute and convalescent COVID-19 samples took place in the United States, Italy and Spain.

V trimming: 0 bases; J trimming: 3 bases; junction bases outside the gene matches: 2. Germline V gene sequence: CDR1 KGHDR, CDR2 SFDVKD. The CDR3 is made up of 15 amino acids. Original processing methods: Scientists estimated how many nucleated cells there were by amplifying reference gene primers. The method was immunoSEQ multiplex PCR; TCRdb's version includes in-frame clones alone and lacks a portion of them. V and J calls and clone size are as listed in that table; D and trimming were resolved from the DNA. In the table there are hundreds of thousands of clones, 88% of which are singletons. This chain connects TRBV24-1 to TRBJ1-2; 8 bases align to TRBD1. The TCR sequence derives from a woman aged 30 to 39 with COVID-19, enrolled during active disease. The specimen sequenced was peripheral blood. The CDR3, as DNA: TGTGCCACCAGTGATTTGGGACAGGGAGACTATGGCTACACCTTC. This sequence encodes CATSDLGQGDYGYTF.